This T cell receptor (beta chain) was sequenced for a study of T cell repertoires in cytomegalovirus infection. General observations from the study: HLA-C-restricted TCR beta clonotypes specific for CMV led the ex vivo response.

TCRdb re-derived calls from the reads in MiXCR, one entry per CDR3 protein. The repertoire holds approximately 250,000 distinct CDR3 sequences, with roughly 10% as singletons. This clonotype has only a few counts. Its antigen is as yet unknown. The CDR3 loop spans 14 amino acids. Trimming stripped 5 bases from V and 0 bases from J, with 11 bases between. Per the germline V gene, CDR1 is SEHNR and CDR2 is FQNEAQ (reference sequence). Sequenced input: PBMCs. The receptor was derived from a human donor in good health (CMV status not recorded). Some clones in this sample may be carry-over from other donors' samples. The rearrangement links TRBV7-9 to TRBJ2-7; the D is unclear. The CDR3 sequence: CASSPVSVSYEQYF. The CDR3 bases are TGTGCCAGCAGCCCAGTCTCAGTCTCCTACGAGCAGTACTTC.